This T cell receptor (beta chain) came from a study of PD-1 blockade in mismatch repair-deficient tumors. Points on this clone: What it binds is not known.

Noted time point: approximately 9-day in vitro stimulation with candidate mutation-associated neoantigen peptide 1. Each of roughly seven ELISpot-reactive candidate peptides was used for roughly 11-day stimulation. Baseline for clone expansion was a parallel culture with no peptide. Here immunoSEQ multiplex PCR was the method, and the copy in TCRdb shows in-frame clones only, minus some. The sample shows about 9,200 clones, roughly 87% of them seen only once. Trimming stripped 7 bases from V and 3 bases from J, with 19 bases between. The germline gives CDR1 MDHEN, CDR2 SYDVKM. The CDR3 runs to 15 residues.

The chain recombines TRBV28 with TRBJ2-7; D call uncertain. This receptor was obtained from an adult with mismatch repair-deficient cancer. Sequenced here: cells cultured in vitro, sampled from a patient treated with pembrolizumab. The CDR3 DNA reads TGTGCCAGCAAATCGGGTTTGGAGATGGTCTACGAGCAGTACTTC. Protein sequence: CASKSGLEMVYEQYF.